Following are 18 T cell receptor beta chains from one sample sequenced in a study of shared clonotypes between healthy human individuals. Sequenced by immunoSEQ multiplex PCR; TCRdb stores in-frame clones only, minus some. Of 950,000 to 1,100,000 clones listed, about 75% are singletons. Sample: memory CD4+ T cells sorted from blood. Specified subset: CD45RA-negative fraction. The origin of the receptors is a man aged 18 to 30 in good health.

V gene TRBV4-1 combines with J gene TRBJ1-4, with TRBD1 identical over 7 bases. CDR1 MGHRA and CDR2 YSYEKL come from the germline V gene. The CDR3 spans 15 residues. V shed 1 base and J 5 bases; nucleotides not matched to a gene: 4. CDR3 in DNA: TGCGCCAGCAGCCAAGTTTCAGGGGGGAATGAAAAACTGTTTTTT. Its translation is CASSQVSGGNEKLFF.

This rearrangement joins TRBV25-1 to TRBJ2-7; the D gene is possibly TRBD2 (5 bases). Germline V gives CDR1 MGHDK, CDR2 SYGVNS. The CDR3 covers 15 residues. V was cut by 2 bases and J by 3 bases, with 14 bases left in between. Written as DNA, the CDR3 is TGTGCCAGCAGTGAAGGTCCTAGCACCAACTACGAGCAGTACTTC. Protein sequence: CASSEGPSTNYEQYF.

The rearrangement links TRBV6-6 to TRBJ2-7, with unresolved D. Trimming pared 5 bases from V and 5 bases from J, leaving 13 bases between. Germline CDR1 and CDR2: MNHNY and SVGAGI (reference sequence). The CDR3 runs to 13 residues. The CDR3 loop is CASSKSTGHEQYF. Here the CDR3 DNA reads TGTGCCAGCAGTAAATCTACCGGCCACGAGCAGTACTTC.

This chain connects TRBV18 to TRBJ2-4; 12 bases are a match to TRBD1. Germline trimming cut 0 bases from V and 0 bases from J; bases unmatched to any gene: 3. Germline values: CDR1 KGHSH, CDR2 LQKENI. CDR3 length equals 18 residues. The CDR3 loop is CASSPPVGQGAAKNIQYF. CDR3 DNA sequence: TGTGCCAGCTCACCACCGGTGGGACAGGGGGCAGCCAAAAACATTCAGTACTTC.

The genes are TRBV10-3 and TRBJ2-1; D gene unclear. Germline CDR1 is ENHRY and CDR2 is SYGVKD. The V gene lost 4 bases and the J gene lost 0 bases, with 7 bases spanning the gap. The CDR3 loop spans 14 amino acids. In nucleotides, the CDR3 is TGTGCCATCAGTGGGGCAGTCTCCTACAATGAGCAGTTCTTC. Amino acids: CAISGAVSYNEQFF.

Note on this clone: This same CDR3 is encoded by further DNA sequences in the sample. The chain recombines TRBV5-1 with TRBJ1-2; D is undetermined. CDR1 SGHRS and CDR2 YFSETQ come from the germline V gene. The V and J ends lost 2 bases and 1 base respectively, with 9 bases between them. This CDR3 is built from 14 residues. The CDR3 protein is CASSLRTDNYGYTF. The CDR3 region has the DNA TGCGCCAGCAGCTTACGGACGGATAACTATGGCTACACCTTC.

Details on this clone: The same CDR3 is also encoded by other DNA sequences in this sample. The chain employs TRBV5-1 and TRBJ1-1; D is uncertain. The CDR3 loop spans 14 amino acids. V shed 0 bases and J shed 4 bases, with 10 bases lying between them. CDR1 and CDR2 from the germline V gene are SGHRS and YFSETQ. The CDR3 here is CASSLAGVGTEAFF. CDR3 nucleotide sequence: TGCGCCAGCAGCTTGGCCGGGGTGGGCACTGAAGCTTTCTTT. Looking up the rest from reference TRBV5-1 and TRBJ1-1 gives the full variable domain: KAGVTQTPRYLIKTRGQQVTLSCSPISGHRSVSWYQQTPGQGLQFLFEYFSETQRNKGNFPGRFSGRQFSNSRSEMNVSTLELGDSALYLCASSLAGVGTEAFFGQGTRLTVV.

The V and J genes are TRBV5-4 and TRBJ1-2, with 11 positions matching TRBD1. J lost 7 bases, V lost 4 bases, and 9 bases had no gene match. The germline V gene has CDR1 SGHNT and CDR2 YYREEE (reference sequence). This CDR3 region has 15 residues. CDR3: CASSDSDRGRFGYTF. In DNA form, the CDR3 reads TGTGCCAGCAGCGATTCGGACAGGGGGCGCTTTGGCTACACCTTC.

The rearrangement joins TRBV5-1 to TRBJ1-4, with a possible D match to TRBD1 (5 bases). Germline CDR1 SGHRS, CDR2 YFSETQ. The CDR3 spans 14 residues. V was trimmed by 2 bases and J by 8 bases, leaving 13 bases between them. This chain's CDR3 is CASSFRGFDEKLFF. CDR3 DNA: TGCGCCAGCAGCTTTCGGGGGTTTGACGAAAAACTGTTTTTT.

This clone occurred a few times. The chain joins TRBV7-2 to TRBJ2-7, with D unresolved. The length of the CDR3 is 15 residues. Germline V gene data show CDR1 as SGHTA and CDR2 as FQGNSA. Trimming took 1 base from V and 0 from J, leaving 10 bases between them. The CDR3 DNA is TGTGCCAGCAGCTTAGGGGCATCCAGCTCCTACGAGCAGTACTTC. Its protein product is CASSLGASSSYEQYF. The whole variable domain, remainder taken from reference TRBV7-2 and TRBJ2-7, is GAGVSQSPSNKVTEKGKDVELRCDPISGHTALYWYRQSLGQGLEFLIYFQGNSAPDKSGLPSDRFSAERTGGSVSTLTIQRTQQEDSAVYLCASSLGASSSYEQYFGPGTRLTVT.

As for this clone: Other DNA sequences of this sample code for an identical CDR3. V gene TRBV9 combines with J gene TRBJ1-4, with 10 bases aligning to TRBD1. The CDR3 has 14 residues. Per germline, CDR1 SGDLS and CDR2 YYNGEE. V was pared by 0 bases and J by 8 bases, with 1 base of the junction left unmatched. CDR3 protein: CASSVGTGGEKLFF. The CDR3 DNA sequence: TGTGCCAGCAGCGTAGGGACAGGGGGGGAAAAACTGTTTTTT.

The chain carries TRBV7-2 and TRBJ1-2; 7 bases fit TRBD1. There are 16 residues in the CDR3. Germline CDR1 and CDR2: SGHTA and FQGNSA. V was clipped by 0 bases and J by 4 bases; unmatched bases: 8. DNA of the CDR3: TGTGCCAGCAGCTTAGCCGGTCAGGGGGGATTCTATGGCTACACCTTC. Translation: CASSLAGQGGFYGYTF.

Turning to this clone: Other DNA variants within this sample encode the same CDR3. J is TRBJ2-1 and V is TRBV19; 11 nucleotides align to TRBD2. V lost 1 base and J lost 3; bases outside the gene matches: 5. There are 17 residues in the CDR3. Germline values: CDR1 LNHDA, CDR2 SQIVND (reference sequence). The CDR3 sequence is CASSIALAGGHYNEQFF. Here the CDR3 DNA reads TGTGCCAGTAGTATAGCCCTAGCGGGGGGACACTACAATGAGCAGTTCTTC.

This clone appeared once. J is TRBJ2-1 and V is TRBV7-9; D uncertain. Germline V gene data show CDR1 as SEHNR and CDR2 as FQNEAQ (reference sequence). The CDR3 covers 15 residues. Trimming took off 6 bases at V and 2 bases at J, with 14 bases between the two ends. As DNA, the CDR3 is TGTGCCAGCAGTTTTAGCCGGGCGGCCTACAATGAGCAGTTCTTC. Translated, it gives CASSFSRAAYNEQFF.

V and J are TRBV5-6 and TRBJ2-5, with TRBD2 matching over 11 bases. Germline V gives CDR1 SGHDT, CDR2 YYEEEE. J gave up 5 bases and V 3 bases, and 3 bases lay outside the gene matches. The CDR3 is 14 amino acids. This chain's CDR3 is CASSSRLAGETQYF. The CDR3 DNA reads TGTGCCAGCAGCTCCCGACTAGCGGGGGAGACCCAGTACTTC.

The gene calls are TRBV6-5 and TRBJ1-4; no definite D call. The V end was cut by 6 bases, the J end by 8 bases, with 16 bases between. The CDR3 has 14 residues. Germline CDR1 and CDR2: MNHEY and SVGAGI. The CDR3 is CASSATLPGEKLFF. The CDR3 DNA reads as TGTGCCAGCAGCGCGACTCTCCCCGGAGAAAAACTGTTTTTT.

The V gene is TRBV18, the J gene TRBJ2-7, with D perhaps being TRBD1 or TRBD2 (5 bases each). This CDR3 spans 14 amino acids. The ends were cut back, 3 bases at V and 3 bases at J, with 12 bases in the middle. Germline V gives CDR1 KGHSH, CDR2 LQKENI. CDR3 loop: CASSPAGTVYEQYF. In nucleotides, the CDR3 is TGTGCCAGCTCACCGGCCGGGACGGTCTACGAGCAGTACTTC.

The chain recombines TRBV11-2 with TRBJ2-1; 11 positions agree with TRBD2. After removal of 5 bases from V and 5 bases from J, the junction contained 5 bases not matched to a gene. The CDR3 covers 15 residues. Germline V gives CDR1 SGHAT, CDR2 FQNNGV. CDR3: CASSEGLAVNNEQFF. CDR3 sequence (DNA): TGTGCCAGCAGCGAGGGACTAGCGGTAAACAATGAGCAGTTCTTC.